This T cell receptor beta chain was recorded in a study of tumor-infiltrating lymphocytes in primary liver carcinoma. Starting material of about 0.45 ug total RNA yielded TCR beta cDNA via a constant-region primer. Modified slightly, ARM-PCR produced TCR beta libraries over three nested multiplex PCR rounds. Both of the initial two PCR rounds ran for about 9 cycles and employed TRBV1-TRBV30 forward primers alongside a C-beta reverse primer. TCRdb reanalysed the multiplex PCR reads using MiXCR and keeps one entry per CDR3 protein. The sample holds fewer than 400,000 distinct CDR3 sequences, approximately 65% seen once. CDR3 size: 15 residues. Germline assignment: CDR1 SGHAT and CDR2 FQNNGV. V lost 1 base to trimming and J lost 13 bases, with 21 bases between them. Concerning this clonotype: Its target is not known.

In addition to blood RNA drawn from unsorted whole blood, germline DNA was extracted. Notes on the study in general: Tumor-adjacent and tumor-blood pairs showed less overlap than tumor region pairs.

This chain links TRBV11-2 with TRBJ2-3; no clear D gene. The sequence came from a man aged 40-55 years with primary liver carcinoma and hepatitis B virus infection. Sequenced: peripheral blood. The CDR3 is CASSLVPPNTDMEYF. CDR3 nucleotides: TGTGCCAGCAGCTTAGTGCCCCCTAACACAGATATGGAGTATTTT.